Below are 23 T cell receptor beta chains sequenced from a single sample in a study of blood T cell repertoires in COVID-19. The protocol was immunoSEQ multiplex PCR, while the TCRdb copy is restricted to in-frame clones and leaves out a portion. The data show approximately 230,000 clones, about four fifths seen once. Sample: peripheral blood. These receptor sequences come from a man older than 75 with acute or convalescent COVID-19.

The rearrangement uses TRBV6-5 and TRBJ2-3; tentatively, D is TRBD2 (5 bases). Germline loops: CDR1 MNHEY, CDR2 SVGAGI. There are 14 residues in the CDR3. Trimming removed 7 bases at V and 5 bases at J, with 16 bases between. CDR3 residues: CASTRVPEGDTQYF. CDR3 coding DNA: TGTGCCAGCACTCGCGTCCCAGAGGGAGATACGCAGTATTTT.

The chain joins TRBV5-4 to TRBJ2-5, with 7 bases identical to TRBD1. The CDR3 covers 15 residues. From germline, CDR1 is SGHNT and CDR2 YYREEE (reference sequence). The V gene end was trimmed by 4 bases and the J gene end by 2 bases; junction bases not matched to a gene: 8. CDR3 residues: CASSKDRDRQETQYF. CDR3 DNA: TGTGCCAGCAGCAAAGACCGGGACAGACAAGAGACCCAGTACTTC.

V gene TRBV5-4 combines with J gene TRBJ2-3; D might be TRBD2 (6 bases). The CDR3 sequence is 16 residues long. The germline V gene encodes CDR1 SGHNT and CDR2 YYREEE (reference sequence). V was cut by 6 bases and J by 2 bases, with 19 bases left in between. In DNA, the CDR3 is TGTGCCAGCATGATCGCTGGCGGGGTTCACACAGATACGCAGTATTTT. It encodes CASMIAGGVHTDTQYF.

The chain uses TRBV18 and TRBJ2-2; 12 bases fit TRBD2. This CDR3 has 17 amino acids. Germline V gene lookup returns CDR1 KGHSH and CDR2 LQKENI. Unmatched junction bases numbered 5, after V lost 6 bases and J lost 0 bases. The CDR3 region is CASSAGLAGANTGELFF. The DNA for the CDR3 is TGTGCCAGCTCGGCGGGACTAGCGGGCGCGAACACCGGGGAGCTGTTTTTT.

This chain connects TRBV25-1 to TRBJ2-3; D is unclear. The CDR3 spans 14 residues. Per germline, CDR1 MGHDK and CDR2 SYGVNS. Between the trimmed V and J ends, which lost 4 bases and 6 bases, there was a span of 14 bases. The CDR3 nucleotides are TGTGCCAGCAGTGGAGGATTTGTTAGGGATACGCAGTATTTT. Amino acid sequence: CASSGGFVRDTQYF.

This chain links TRBV24-1 with TRBJ2-7; D perhaps matches TRBD2 (5 bases). Trimming stripped 4 bases from V and 0 bases from J, with 15 bases between. The germline V gene encodes CDR1 KGHDR and CDR2 SFDVKD. CDR3 length: 16 amino acids. CDR3 amino acids: CATSDTPGESSYEQYF. The CDR3 region has the DNA TGTGCCACCAGTGACACCCCCGGGGAAAGCTCCTACGAGCAGTACTTC.

Many counts were recorded for this clone. This rearrangement joins TRBV3-1 (or the pseudogene TRBV3-2) to TRBJ2-7, with D perhaps TRBD2 (5 bases). The CDR3 spans 14 residues. V lost 1 base and J 6 bases, leaving 13 bases between the germline ends. The germline V gene encodes CDR1 LGHDT and CDR2 YNNKEL (reference sequence). The CDR3 region is CASSQVGAGAEQYF. The CDR3, as DNA: TGTGCCAGCAGCCAAGTCGGTGCGGGTGCCGAGCAGTACTTC.

In its sample, this clone was seen once. The rearrangement joins TRBV9 to TRBJ1-2; 10 bases align to TRBD1. Germline assignment: CDR1 SGDLS and CDR2 YYNGEE. This CDR3 has 18 residues. V lost 3 bases, J lost 4 bases, and 15 bases stayed unmatched. Here the CDR3 reads CASSARSSGTGEAYGYTF. The CDR3 DNA reads TGTGCCAGCAGCGCACGTTCCTCCGGGACAGGGGAGGCCTATGGCTACACCTTC.

The chain has TRBV5-5 and TRBJ1-4; 12 nucleotides match TRBD1. The CDR3 consists of 16 residues. V was pared by 3 bases and J by 4 bases, with 4 bases of the junction left unmatched. From germline, CDR1 is SGHKS and CDR2 YYEKEE (reference sequence). The CDR3 spells CASSSGQGAVNEKLFF. The CDR3 DNA follows: TGTGCCAGCAGCTCGGGACAGGGGGCTGTTAATGAAAAACTGTTTTTT.

The chain employs TRBV6-5 and TRBJ2-7, with a possible D match to TRBD2 (6 bases). Trimming shortened V by 4 bases and J by 1 base, and 17 bases separated the two germline ends. Per the germline V gene, CDR1 is MNHEY and CDR2 is SVGAGI. The CDR3 contains 16 residues. CDR3 sequence (DNA): TGTGCCAGCAGTTCCTCCGGGACGGGAGTTTCCTACGAGCAGTACTTC. It specifies CASSSSGTGVSYEQYF.

DNA of the CDR3: TGTGCCAGCAGCGTAGCCACTAGCGGGGGGGCCCAAGAGACCCAGTACTTC. It specifies CASSVATSGGAQETQYF. This chain uses TRBV9 with TRBJ2-5, with 13 bases that match TRBD2. With 0 bases clipped from V and 1 base from J, the junction kept 3 bases outside the gene matches. This CDR3 comprises 17 residues. The germline V gene encodes CDR1 SGDLS and CDR2 YYNGEE.

The chain uses TRBV29-1 and TRBJ2-7, with D maybe TRBD2 (6 bases). This CDR3 contains 13 residues. The V end was cut by 5 bases, the J end by 0 bases, with 11 bases between. Germline-derived CDR1 and CDR2 are SQVTM and ANQGSEA. CDR3 in DNA: TGCAGCGTTTCGGCGGGAAGCTCCTACGAGCAGTACTTC. As protein: CSVSAGSSYEQYF.

The chain is built from TRBV5-1 and TRBJ2-5; unclear D gene. V lost 4 bases to trimming and J lost 5 bases, with 12 bases between them. The CDR3 totals 13 residues. Germline CDR1 reads SGHRS; CDR2 reads YFSETQ. CDR3 residues: CASSLSYGETQYF. CDR3 nucleotides: TGCGCCAGCAGCCTGAGTTACGGGGAGACCCAGTACTTC.

The genes are TRBV5-4 and TRBJ2-7; 10 bases agree with TRBD1. The V and J ends lost 1 base and 5 bases, in that order; junction bases with no gene match: 3. CDR3 length: 14 amino acids. Germline loops: CDR1 SGHNT, CDR2 YYREEE (reference sequence). CDR3 region: CASSLTGQGHEQYF. The CDR3 DNA reads as TGTGCCAGCAGCTTGACGGGACAGGGGCACGAGCAGTACTTC.

This chain uses TRBV27 with TRBJ2-2; the match to TRBD2 covers 12 bases. This CDR3 comprises 16 residues. With 4 bases clipped from V and 3 bases from J, the junction kept 3 bases outside the gene matches. Germline assignment: CDR1 MNHEY and CDR2 SMNVEV (reference sequence). The CDR3 reads CASSSRLAGDTGELFF. The CDR3 nucleotides are TGTGCCAGCAGTTCAAGACTAGCGGGAGACACCGGGGAGCTGTTTTTT.

CDR3 in DNA: TGTGCCAGCAGCCAAGATAAGTTGGCAGGCATTATAGAGACCCAGTACTTC. This codes for CASSQDKLAGIIETQYF. The chain carries TRBV3-1 (or the pseudogene TRBV3-2) and TRBJ2-5; the D is unclear. The CDR3 has 17 amino acids. Germline lookup yields CDR1 LGHDT and CDR2 YNNKEL (reference sequence). V lost 0 bases, J lost 4 bases, and 18 bases lay in between.

The count of this clone is one. The chain combines TRBV5-4 with TRBJ2-7, with 9 bases fitting TRBD1. The V and J ends lost 4 bases and 13 bases, in that order; junction bases with no gene match: 18. The CDR3 has 15 amino acids. Germline values: CDR1 SGHNT, CDR2 YYREEE (reference sequence). This chain's CDR3 is CASSPRDRETKALYF. CDR3 sequence (DNA): TGTGCCAGCAGCCCACGGGACAGGGAAACTAAAGCCCTCTACTTC.

The gene calls are TRBV4-1 and TRBJ2-4; 14 bases are a match to TRBD2. CDR1 MGHRA and CDR2 YSYEKL come from the germline V gene. V trimming: 0 bases; J trimming: 7 bases; junction bases outside the gene matches: 11. This CDR3 has 19 amino acids. The CDR3: CASSQEWTPGLAGGNIQYF. DNA for the CDR3: TGCGCCAGCAGCCAAGAATGGACCCCCGGACTAGCGGGAGGTAACATTCAGTACTTC.

The chain links TRBV3-1 (or the pseudogene TRBV3-2) to TRBJ2-7, with 9 positions matching TRBD1. Germline assignment: CDR1 LGHDT and CDR2 YNNKEL (reference sequence). Trimming at V came to 5 bases and at J to 2 bases, leaving 4 bases not matched to a gene. This CDR3 contains 14 residues. The DNA of the CDR3 is TGTGCCAGCAGCGGCCGACAGGGGGCCTACGAGCAGTACTTC. Protein: CASSGRQGAYEQYF.

The J gene is TRBJ1-5, the V gene TRBV28, with D unresolved. This CDR3 has 14 residues. Looked up from germline, CDR1 is MDHEN and CDR2 is SYDVKM. Trimming left V 6 bases short and J 5 bases short, with 14 bases between. CDR3 nucleotide sequence: TGTGCCAGCAGGTTGGCGGGATACCATCAGCCCCAGCATTTT. This codes for CASRLAGYHQPQHF.

This clone has more than one count but fewer than ten. This chain joins TRBV24-1 and TRBJ2-5; tentatively, D is TRBD1 (6 bases). CDR1 and CDR2 from the germline V gene are KGHDR and SFDVKD. This CDR3 has 13 residues. The V end lost 5 bases, the J end lost 5 bases, and 11 bases lay between the germline ends. CDR3 in DNA: TGTGCCACCAGTGGGCAGGGGTTGGAGACCCAGTACTTC. The encoded protein is CATSGQGLETQYF.

The rearrangement uses TRBV6-5 and TRBJ1-2; 8 positions agree with TRBD1. Germline V CDR1 and CDR2: MNHEY, SVGAGI. J was trimmed by 8 bases and V by 6 bases; bases with no gene match: 8. The CDR3 has 13 residues. DNA for the CDR3: TGTGCCAGCAGAGCCGACAGGGGAGGAGGCTACACCTTC. Protein sequence: CASRADRGGGYTF.

This clone was counted a few times. V gene TRBV9 combines with J gene TRBJ2-7, with TRBD2 identical over 9 bases. V dropped 0 bases and J dropped 3; count of bases not matched to a gene: 4. CDR1 and CDR2 from the germline V gene are SGDLS and YYNGEE. This CDR3 is built from 15 residues. DNA for the CDR3: TGTGCCAGCAGCGTAGGGATTAGCGGGAGCTACGAGCAGTACTTC. Protein: CASSVGISGSYEQYF.